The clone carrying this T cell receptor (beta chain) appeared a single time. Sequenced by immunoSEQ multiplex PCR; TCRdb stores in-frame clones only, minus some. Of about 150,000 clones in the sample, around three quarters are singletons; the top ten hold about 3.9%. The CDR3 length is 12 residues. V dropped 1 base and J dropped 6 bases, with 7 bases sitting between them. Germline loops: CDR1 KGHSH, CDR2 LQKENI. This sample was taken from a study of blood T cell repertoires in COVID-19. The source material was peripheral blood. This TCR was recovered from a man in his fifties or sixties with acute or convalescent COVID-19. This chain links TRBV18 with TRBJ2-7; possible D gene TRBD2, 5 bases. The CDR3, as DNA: TGTGCCAGCTCACCACTCCGGGGCGAGCAGTACTTC. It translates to CASSPLRGEQYF.